Listed here is a single T cell receptor (beta chain). What it binds is unknown. This CDR3 region has 13 residues. V lost 3 bases to trimming and J lost 7 bases; unmatched junction nucleotides: 3. Germline CDR1 GTSNPN, CDR2 SVGIG (reference sequence). The assay was immunoSEQ multiplex PCR, and TCRdb's table has in-frame clones only and misses some. The sample carries around 70,000 clones, more than 70% recorded once. The record originates from a study of T cell responses to AZD1222 COVID-19 vaccine. Overall study findings and caveats: Only a handful of AZD1222 recipients, five to seven in all, had baseline seropositivity. Compared with day 0, the breadth and depth of the Spike-specific TCR repertoire rose significantly after two doses of AZD1222. Females made up more of the donors, who were largely white British, and clonal diversity may have come out too low. The reported proportion of spike-specific TCRs targeting unmutated variant regions was nearly half.

The material was peripheral blood, obtained on day 0 of AZD1222 vaccination. The genes are TRBV30 and TRBJ1-6, with 7 bases lining up with TRBD1. This TCR came from an adult in good health. The CDR3, as DNA: TGTGCCTGGAGGGGACAGCCAAATTCACCCCTCCACTTT. The encoded protein is CAWRGQPNSPLHF.